The 27 T cell receptor beta chains in this list originate from one sample, sequenced in a study of cytomegalovirus exposure and HLA in healthy donors. PCR involved 60 Vbeta and 13 Jbeta primers. Data came from immunoSEQ multiplex PCR; TCRdb stores just in-frame clones and leaves some out. The table lists about 190,000 clones, approximately 82% of them singletons. Sample: PBMCs. The receptors were gathered from a middle-aged man in good health and CMV-seropositive.

The chain has TRBV27 and TRBJ2-1; tentative D call: TRBD1 (5 bases). CDR1 is MNHEY and CDR2 is SMNVEV in the germline V gene (reference sequence). The CDR3 has 15 residues. Trimming took 6 bases from V and 1 from J, leaving 13 bases between them. This chain's CDR3 is CASRPDSLSYNEQFF. For the CDR3, the DNA is TGTGCCAGCAGACCCGACAGCCTATCCTACAATGAGCAGTTCTTC.

This chain connects TRBV19 to TRBJ1-2, with TRBD1 as a possible D gene (6 bases). CDR3 size: 16 residues. Germline CDR1 reads LNHDA; CDR2 reads SQIVND (reference sequence). V was clipped by 3 bases and J by 3 bases, with 17 bases between them. This chain's CDR3 is CASSISWAGVDYGYTF. The CDR3 nucleotides read TGTGCCAGTAGTATCTCCTGGGCAGGGGTTGACTATGGCTACACCTTC.

The chain has TRBV28 and TRBJ2-7; TRBD1 aligns across 8 bases. Per germline, CDR1 MDHEN and CDR2 SYDVKM. The J segment lost 3 bases and the V segment lost 8 bases, leaving 3 bases of the junction unmatched. The CDR3 has 12 amino acids. CDR3 coding DNA: TGTGCCAGCGGACAGGGCCTCTACGAGCAGTACTTC. Its translation is CASGQGLYEQYF.

This clone was seen a handful of times. In DNA, the CDR3 is TGTGCCAGCAGCAGTACAGGGTTCTCTGGAAACACCATATATTTT. Protein product: CASSSTGFSGNTIYF. The J gene is TRBJ1-3, the V gene TRBV7-9; weak D call: TRBD1 (6 bases). Trimming removed 5 bases from V and 0 bases from J, with 11 bases in between. Germline CDR1 SEHNR, CDR2 FQNEAQ (reference sequence). This CDR3 is built from 15 residues.

The CDR3 region has the DNA TGTGCCAGTAGTTATCAGGGCCCCGCCCAAGAGACCCAGTACTTC. This codes for CASSYQGPAQETQYF. The chain couples TRBV19 to TRBJ2-5, with a weak D call TRBD1 (5 bases). Germline-derived CDR1 and CDR2 are LNHDA and SQIVND (reference sequence). Deletions cut 5 bases from V and 1 base from J, with 14 bases between. The CDR3 totals 15 residues.

For this clone: One junction end disagrees with the germline gene, perhaps due to a read error. The J gene is TRBJ2-1, the V gene TRBV6-1; 7 positions match TRBD1. The CDR3 consists of 13 residues. Per germline, CDR1 MNHNS and CDR2 SASEGT. CDR3 sequence reads: CASTRDSYDEQFF. Written as DNA, the CDR3 is TGTGCCAGCACCAGGGACAGCTACGATGAGCAGTTCTTC.

In the case of this clone: It is unclear where the CDR3 begins or ends on the DNA, so no DNA is shown, and the CDR3 is as TCRdb lists it. The chain is built from TRBV28 and TRBJ1-1. The CDR3 numbers 14 amino acids, ends counted. Per the germline V gene, CDR1 is MDHEN and CDR2 is SYDVKM. The chain's CDR3 is CASSSSTSAAGAFF.

The V call is TRBV12-2, the J call TRBJ1-2; the listed D gene, TRBD1, was not tested against the DNA. TRBV12-2 is termed a pseudogene. The CDR3 sequence is 13 residues long. The CDR3 sequence is CASRRTTGAGYTF. CDR3 DNA sequence: TGTGCAAGTCGCCGAACAACAGGGGCCGGCTACACCTTC.

This clone was seen a single time. The rearrangement uses TRBV7-2 and TRBJ2-3; a possible D gene is TRBD2 (6 bases). The V and J ends lost 3 bases and 0 bases respectively, with 13 bases between them. There are 16 residues in the CDR3. Germline V gives CDR1 SGHTA, CDR2 FQGNSA. The chain's CDR3 is CASSFRGGASTDTQYF. The CDR3 nucleotides are TGTGCCAGCAGCTTCCGAGGCGGGGCTAGCACAGATACGCAGTATTTT.

The V and J genes are TRBV2 and TRBJ2-1; no clear D gene. The V end lost 6 bases, the J end lost 10 bases, and 19 bases lay between the germline ends. Germline assignment: CDR1 SNHLY and CDR2 FYNNEI. This CDR3 has 14 residues. The CDR3 loop reads CASSVTDRVIEQFF. CDR3 DNA sequence: TGTGCCAGCAGCGTAACCGACCGGGTAATCGAGCAGTTCTTC.

This chain joins TRBV10-1 and TRBJ2-3; D call uncertain. The V end was cut by 2 bases, the J end by 0 bases, with 6 bases between. Germline CDR1 reads WNHNN; CDR2 reads SYGVQD (reference sequence). CDR3 length equals 14 residues. CDR3 loop: CASSEGQSTDTQYF. The DNA of the CDR3 is TGCGCCAGCAGTGAGGGCCAGAGCACAGATACGCAGTATTTT.

The V and J genes are TRBV5-6 and TRBJ1-2; maybe TRBD1 (6 bases). V was cut by 6 bases and J by 6 bases, with 12 bases left in between. CDR3 length: 12 residues. Germline V lookup: CDR1 SGHDT, CDR2 YYEEEE. CDR3 sequence reads: CASKHRADGYTF. The CDR3 DNA follows: TGTGCCAGCAAGCACAGGGCGGATGGCTACACCTTC. The complete variable domain, with remaining parts taken from reference TRBV5-6 and TRBJ1-2, reads DAGVTQSPTHLIKTRGQQVTLRCSPKSGHDTVSWYQQALGQGPQFIFQYYEEEERQRGNFPDRFSGHQFPNYSSELNVNALLLGDSALYLCASKHRADGYTFGSGTRLTVV.

The rearrangement links TRBV27 to TRBJ2-7; D is uncertain. The V gene lost 5 bases and the J gene lost 6 bases, with 26 bases spanning the gap. The CDR3 consists of 17 residues. Germline values: CDR1 MNHEY, CDR2 SMNVEV (reference sequence). CDR3 in amino acids: CASSPFRLPSERREQYF. DNA for the CDR3: TGTGCCAGCAGTCCCTTCCGCCTTCCTTCCGAGCGCCGCGAGCAGTACTTC.

V and J are TRBV10-3 and TRBJ1-4; 9 bases line up with TRBD1. The CDR3 covers 15 residues. Germline V CDR1 and CDR2: ENHRY, SYGVKD. Germline trimming cut 3 bases from V and 6 bases from J; bases unmatched to any gene: 5. Here the CDR3 reads CAISDSGQGYEKLFF. The CDR3, as DNA: TGTGCCATCAGTGACTCGGGACAGGGTTATGAAAAACTGTTTTTT.

This chain uses TRBV6-1 with TRBJ2-7; 7 nucleotides match TRBD1. V was pared by 5 bases and J by 1 base, with 8 bases of the junction left unmatched. Germline lookup yields CDR1 MNHNS and CDR2 SASEGT. There are 15 residues in the CDR3. CDR3 bases: TGTGCCAGCAGTACTTCAGGGGGAGAGTCCTACGAGCAGTACTTC. The encoded protein is CASSTSGGESYEQYF.

The chain employs TRBV6-4 and TRBJ2-3, with D unresolved. The V end was cut by 3 bases, the J end by 5 bases, with 12 bases between. Germline loops: CDR1 MRHNA, CDR2 SNTAGT. This CDR3 is built from 14 residues. The CDR3 DNA reads TGTGCCAGCAGTGAAAACCCGTCGGGAGATACGCAGTATTTT. Protein product: CASSENPSGDTQYF.

This chain joins TRBV6-4 and TRBJ1-2; TRBD1 matches 9 bases. V was clipped by 6 bases and J by 7 bases; unmatched bases: 6. CDR1 and CDR2 (germline): MRHNA, SNTAGT. The CDR3 extends over 13 amino acids. The CDR3 reads CASRLTGGSGYTF. The CDR3 coding sequence is TGTGCCAGCAGACTTACAGGGGGCTCTGGCTACACCTTC.

The CDR3 DNA follows: TGTGCCAGCAGTCGGACAGGGGACACCGGGGAGCTGTTTTTT. It yields the protein CASSRTGDTGELFF. The rearrangement links TRBV27 to TRBJ2-2, with 9 positions matching TRBD1. This CDR3 has 14 amino acids. Germline V gene lookup returns CDR1 MNHEY and CDR2 SMNVEV (reference sequence). J lost 3 bases, V lost 5 bases, and 1 base had no gene match.

The chain recombines TRBV2 with TRBJ2-5; TRBD2 is a possible D gene (5 bases). Germline CDR1 reads SNHLY; CDR2 reads FYNNEI. The CDR3 runs 12 residues. The CDR3 DNA sequence: TGTGCTACTAGAGGAGACCAAGAGACCCAGTACTTC. It codes for CATRGDQETQYF.

The chain couples TRBV5-1 to TRBJ1-1; no clear D gene. CDR1 is SGHRS and CDR2 is YFSETQ in the germline V gene. This CDR3 is built from 14 residues. V was clipped by 6 bases and J by 0 bases, with 12 bases between them. The CDR3 sequence: CASNMGSMNTEAFF. The CDR3 DNA reads TGCGCCAGCAACATGGGGAGCATGAACACTGAAGCTTTCTTT.

The chain employs TRBV19 and TRBJ2-5; D remains unclear. The germline V and J ends were trimmed by 2 bases and 5 bases, with 12 bases remaining between them. Germline V gives CDR1 LNHDA, CDR2 SQIVND (reference sequence). The CDR3 sequence is 14 residues long. As DNA, the CDR3 is TGTGCCAGTAGTATATGGCCAGCGTTTGAGACCCAGTACTTC. It is translated as CASSIWPAFETQYF.

This CDR3 reads CASTLEINTEAFF. CDR3 DNA: TGTGCCAGCACCCTCGAGATTAACACTGAAGCTTTCTTT. The chain is built from TRBV7-2 and TRBJ1-1; unclear D gene. CDR1 and CDR2 (germline): SGHTA, FQGNSA. V lost 7 bases and J 2 bases, leaving 11 bases between the germline ends. CDR3 length equals 13 residues. Combining the CDR3 with reference TRBV7-2 and TRBJ1-1 gives the whole variable domain GAGVSQSPSNKVTEKGKDVELRCDPISGHTALYWYRQSLGQGLEFLIYFQGNSAPDKSGLPSDRFSAERTGGSVSTLTIQRTQQEDSAVYLCASTLEINTEAFFGQGTRLTVV.

This chain connects TRBV6-5 to TRBJ2-7, with 7 bases fitting TRBD2. Germline trimming cut 0 bases from V and 7 bases from J; bases unmatched to any gene: 9. Per the germline V gene, CDR1 is MNHEY and CDR2 is SVGAGI. The CDR3 consists of 15 residues. The CDR3 is CASSYSRAGENEQYF. CDR3 nucleotide sequence: TGTGCCAGCAGTTACTCGAGGGCGGGAGAGAATGAGCAGTACTTC.

The genes are TRBV7-9 and TRBJ1-3; perhaps TRBD1 as D (5 bases). With 6 bases removed from V and 3 bases from J, the gap between germline ends came to 12 bases. Germline values: CDR1 SEHNR, CDR2 FQNEAQ (reference sequence). CDR3 length: 14 amino acids. The CDR3 bases are TGTGCCAGCAGTAGCGGGACGTATGGAAACACCATATATTTT. Amino acids: CASSSGTYGNTIYF.

V and J are TRBV7-2 and TRBJ1-1; possible D gene TRBD1, 5 bases. Germline V gene data show CDR1 as SGHTA and CDR2 as FQGNSA. The CDR3 is made up of 15 amino acids. With 6 bases removed from V and 3 bases from J, the gap between germline ends came to 17 bases. The CDR3 reads CASRINSGGDTEAFF. CDR3 DNA sequence: TGTGCCAGCAGGATCAATTCCGGGGGGGACACTGAAGCTTTCTTT.

The V gene is TRBV6-1, the J gene TRBJ2-1, with 8 nucleotides matching TRBD2. The CDR3 length is 15 residues. CDR1 MNHNS and CDR2 SASEGT come from the germline V gene. Trimming at V came to 1 base and at J to 7 bases, leaving 6 bases not matched to a gene. The CDR3 bases are TGTGCCAGCAGTGAAGGCGGGGGGCGATTGAATGAGCAGTTCTTC. Amino acid sequence: CASSEGGGRLNEQFF.

This clone was detected only once. This chain connects TRBV6-1 to TRBJ1-6, with TRBD1 as a possible D gene (5 bases). CDR1 is MNHNS and CDR2 is SASEGT in the germline V gene. The CDR3 extends over 13 amino acids. Trimming took off 10 bases at V and 5 bases at J, with 12 bases between the two ends. The CDR3 DNA reads TGTGCCAACCGACAGAGTAATAATTCACCCCTCCACTTT. It codes for CANRQSNNSPLHF.